This note documents a single T cell receptor beta chain sequence. What it binds is unknown. The CDR3 totals 11 residues. The germline gives CDR1 GTSNPN, CDR2 SVGIG (reference sequence). The V end was cut by 3 bases, the J end by 11 bases, with 12 bases between. Treatment specified: oral pan-JAK inhibitor, 5-10 mg twice daily. Alopecia areata patients gave lesional scalp punch biopsies and peripheral blood samples. RNA was isolated and reverse transcribed to cDNA, the sequencing template. Data came from immunoSEQ multiplex PCR; TCRdb stores just in-frame clones and leaves some out. The profile covers around 190,000 clones, with roughly three fifths appearing a single time and 1.3% taken by the ten largest. The data are from a study of CD8+ T cells in alopecia areata. Study-level information: Tofacitinib administration to treated patients was oral, at 5 to 10 mg twice daily. Whole-study findings and limits: Many expanded lesional clones remained in scalp and blood on tofacitinib. Tofacitinib significantly decreased scalp clonality and expanded CD8+ clones among top 100.

The sequence was obtained from a human donor with alopecia areata. The source material was CD4+ T cells sorted from blood, sampled around week 50, from a patient treated with tofacitinib. The rearrangement links TRBV30 to TRBJ2-3; D is undetermined. CDR3 region: CAWSPRILQYF. CDR3 nucleotides: TGTGCCTGGAGCCCCCGGATCCTGCAGTATTTT.